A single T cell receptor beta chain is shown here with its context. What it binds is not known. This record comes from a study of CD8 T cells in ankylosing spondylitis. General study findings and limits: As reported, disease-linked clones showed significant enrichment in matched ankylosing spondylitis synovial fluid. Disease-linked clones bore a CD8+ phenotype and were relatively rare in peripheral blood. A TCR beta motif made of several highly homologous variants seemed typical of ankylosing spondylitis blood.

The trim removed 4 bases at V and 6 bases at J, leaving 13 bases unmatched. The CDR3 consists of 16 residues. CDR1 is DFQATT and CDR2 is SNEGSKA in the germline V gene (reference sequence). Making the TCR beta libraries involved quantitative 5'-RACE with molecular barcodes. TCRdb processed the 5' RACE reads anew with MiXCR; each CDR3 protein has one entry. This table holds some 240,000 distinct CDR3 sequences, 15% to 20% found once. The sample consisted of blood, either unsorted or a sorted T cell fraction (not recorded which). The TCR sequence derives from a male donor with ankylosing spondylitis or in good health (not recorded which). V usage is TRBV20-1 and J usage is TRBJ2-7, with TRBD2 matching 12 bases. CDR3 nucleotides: TGCAGTGCTACAGAATCTGTGACTAGCGGGAGTAGCGAGCAGTACTTC. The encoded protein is CSATESVTSGSSEQYF.